The T cell receptor beta chain under discussion was sequenced for a study of tumor and adjacent non-tumor tissue in lung cancer. The wider study: Patients were aged roughly 31 to 76, nine to eleven men and about 5 women, stage I to III. The study's findings and limits: Shorter survival was associated with higher TCR diversity in tumors. Normal lung showed higher cumulative top 100 clone frequency than tumor.

The template was RNA from unsorted bulk tissue. This non-tumor lung sample came from over 3 cm beyond the tumor edge. The library came from three nested PCR rounds adapted from ARM-PCR protocols. TCRdb passed the multiplex PCR reads through MiXCR, listing each CDR3 protein once. Found here are approximately 120,000 distinct CDR3 sequences, about 65% of them singletons; the top ten hold over 15%. Per germline, CDR1 SGHRS and CDR2 YFSETQ. The CDR3 has 13 amino acids. In the case of this clonotype: The antigen is not known. A read error may produce the germline difference seen at one junction end.

The sample was distant non-tumor lung tissue. The chain combines TRBV5-1 with TRBJ2-1; 7 bases align to TRBD1. This clonotype originated in a man between 60 and 75 years old with non-small cell lung cancer. This CDR3 reads CARSLGQNNEQFF. CDR3 bases: TGCGCCAGAAGCTTGGGACAGAACAATGAGCAGTTCTTC. The full variable domain, its missing parts supplied by reference TRBV5-1 and TRBJ2-1, is KAGVTQTPRYLIKTRGQQVTLSCSPISGHRSVSWYQQTPGQGLQFLFEYFSETQRNKGNFPGRFSGRQFSNSRSEMNVSTLELGDSALYLCARSLGQNNEQFFGPGTRLTVL.